The rows below give T cell receptor beta chains drawn from one sample of a study of shared clonotypes between healthy human individuals. The protocol was immunoSEQ multiplex PCR, while the TCRdb copy is restricted to in-frame clones and leaves out a portion. The table records roughly 76,000 clones, around 57% of them present only once. The sequenced sample consisted of memory CD8+ T cells sorted from blood. These receptor sequences come from a young man in good health. Each CDR3 is given with its conserved first and last residue.

>TRBJ2-1|TRBV5-1
CASTRVSSYNEQFF
>TRBJ2-7|TRBV5-5
CASSFMRGRNF
>TRBJ1-1|TRBV11-2
CASSLAAQYDTEAFF
>TRBJ2-5|TRBV11-2
CASSLGGGVSETQYF
>TRBJ2-7|TRBV13
CASSPQGGLREQYF
>TRBJ2-7|TRBV25-1
CASSASEVSEQYF
>TRBJ2-7|TRBV13
CASSLGGEVYEQYF
>TRBJ2-1|TRBV5-1
CASSLVLGTSGSNSYNEQFF
>TRBJ2-5|TRBV14
CASSLRSGWETQYF
>TRBJ2-3|TRBV7-9
CASSESNGDTQYF
>TRBJ2-5|TRBV6-1
CASSEEAAVGTQYF
>TRBJ2-1|TRBV28
CASSLVAGVVNEQFF
>TRBJ2-6|TRBV27
CASSSDGSGANVLTF
>TRBJ2-2|TRBV29-1
CSVEGTRGEVELFF
>TRBJ1-5|TRBV7-9
CASSPWTGDSNQPQHF
>TRBJ2-7|TRBV28
CASTPGALRDEQYF
>TRBJ2-1|TRBV7-9
CASSSPGLPANEQFF
>TRBJ1-2|TRBV7-9
CASSLATRNEGYGYTF
>TRBJ1-1|TRBV28
CASRTPGTIAEAFF
>TRBJ1-1|TRBV7-9
CASSTTPTGAVMITEAFF
>TRBJ2-7|TRBV14
CASSPQGFSYEQYF
>TRBJ2-1|TRBV6-5
CASLDEDYNEQFF
>TRBJ2-7|TRBV7-6
CASSPSPGLAYEQYF
>TRBJ2-1|TRBV5-4
CASSPQGPNNEQFF
>TRBJ2-2|TRBV18
CASSPLPGPTNTGELFF
>TRBJ1-1|TRBV10-3
CATGGSGGTEAFF
>TRBJ1-1|TRBV7-9
CASSFPDRGTEAFF
>TRBJ2-7|TRBV5-1
CASSLGRQGFGSYEQYF
>TRBJ2-7|TRBV6-1
CASSYNRAYEQYF
>TRBJ2-1|TRBV5-1
CASSQSGSLDNEQFF
>TRBJ2-7|TRBV6-5
CASSKGTGTHEQYF
>TRBJ2-3|TRBV5-1
CASSLEGLAANRADTQYF
>TRBJ2-7|TRBV25-1
CASTQTDGPYEQYF
>TRBJ2-1|TRBV19
CASSAGSGSLNEQFF
>TRBJ1-5|TRBV11-1
CASSPTNNQPQHF
>TRBJ2-7|TRBV4-1
CASSQSRGISYEQYF
>TRBJ2-2|TRBV28
CASSLFGGELFF
>TRBJ2-7|TRBV28
CASSLTRLYEQYF
>TRBJ1-1|TRBV7-2
CASTSVGGLGEAFF
>TRBJ1-1|TRBV2
CASSADRGRRRRTEAFF
>TRBJ2-7|TRBV28
CASSLVLAGVYEQYF
>TRBJ1-1|TRBV19
CASGPTGTEAFF
>TRBJ2-3|TRBV7-9
CASSNSGGSGPYF
>TRBJ2-1|TRBV6-4
CASSYSTGGNEQFF
>TRBJ1-5|TRBV6-1
CASSASRGKGYSNQPQHF
>TRBJ2-7|TRBV19
CASATSGRSYEQYF
>TRBJ2-7|TRBV4-3
CASSQDSTSGSYEQYF
>TRBJ1-1|TRBV30
CAWSVRGFVLDTEAFF